The 27 T cell receptor beta chains listed next were all sequenced from one sample in a study of cytomegalovirus exposure and HLA in healthy donors. This PCR relied on a set of 60 Vbeta primers and 13 Jbeta primers. Some clones are missing from TCRdb's copy, which holds only in-frame ones; the method was immunoSEQ multiplex PCR. The profile shows under 200,000 clones, over 70% of them singletons. The sequencing sample was made of PBMCs. These receptors originate from a female donor in good health and CMV-seronegative.

The genes are TRBV11-2 and TRBJ2-3, with 11 positions matching TRBD2. Unmatched junction bases numbered 4, after V lost 5 bases and J lost 3 bases. Germline V lookup: CDR1 SGHAT, CDR2 FQNNGV. This CDR3 is built from 15 residues. The CDR3 DNA sequence: TGTGCCAGCAGCCGAACTAGCGGGAGTACAGATACGCAGTATTTT. Protein sequence: CASSRTSGSTDTQYF.

The rearrangement joins TRBV29-1 to TRBJ2-1; maybe TRBD1 (6 bases). The germline V gene has CDR1 SQVTM and CDR2 ANQGSEA. The CDR3 spans 13 residues. V lost 6 bases and J 3 bases, leaving 12 bases between the germline ends. DNA for the CDR3: TGCAGCGTCGAGGACAGCCTCTACAATGAGCAGTTCTTC. Protein: CSVEDSLYNEQFF.

The chain recombines TRBV28 with TRBJ1-2, with no clear D. Germline CDR1 MDHEN, CDR2 SYDVKM. The CDR3 runs to 14 residues. V was pared by 7 bases and J by 8 bases, with 20 bases between. The CDR3 here is CASTPPSRAGGYTF. CDR3 DNA: TGTGCCAGCACCCCTCCCAGCCGGGCGGGCGGCTACACCTTC.

In its sample, this clone was seen once. This chain connects TRBV4-1 to TRBJ2-1; D is uncertain. The CDR3 sequence is 14 residues long. The ends were cut back, 1 base at V and 4 bases at J, with 8 bases in the middle. CDR1 is MGHRA and CDR2 is YSYEKL in the germline V gene. The CDR3 nucleotides read TGCGCCAGCAGCCAAGCTTACTATTACAATGAGCAGTTCTTC. It yields the protein CASSQAYYYNEQFF.

The chain has TRBV7-9 and TRBJ1-2; 9 positions match TRBD1. The germline V gene has CDR1 SEHNR and CDR2 FQNEAQ (reference sequence). With V trimmed by 5 bases and J by 4 bases, 11 bases remained unmatched. CDR3 length equals 16 residues. The CDR3 DNA follows: TGTGCCAGCAGCCGAGGGACAGGGTTGAACTCCTATGGCTACACCTTC. Residues: CASSRGTGLNSYGYTF.

The chain joins TRBV4-1 to TRBJ2-7; D might be TRBD1 (7 bases). Germline V gene lookup returns CDR1 MGHRA and CDR2 YSYEKL. V was shortened by 1 base and J by 3 bases, with 19 bases between the two germline ends. The CDR3 totals 17 residues. For the CDR3, the DNA is TGCGCCAGCAGCCAAGTCATTCCGGGGGCAGGGGGCTACGAGCAGTACTTC. It yields the protein CASSQVIPGAGGYEQYF.

The chain employs TRBV6-4 and TRBJ2-1; 12 nucleotides line up with TRBD2. The germline gives CDR1 MRHNA, CDR2 SNTAGT. There are 15 residues in the CDR3. The V and J ends lost 4 bases and 4 bases, in that order; junction bases with no gene match: 2. Here the CDR3 reads CASSVTSGGYNEQFF. The CDR3 coding sequence is TGTGCCAGCAGTGTCACTAGCGGGGGGTACAATGAGCAGTTCTTC.

The chain has TRBV28 and TRBJ2-1; 15 bases align to TRBD2. CDR1 and CDR2 (germline): MDHEN, SYDVKM. The CDR3 consists of 18 residues. J was trimmed by 2 bases and V by 10 bases; bases with no gene match: 12. The CDR3 bases are TGTGCCACACACCCCAGCGGGACTAGCGGGAGGACCTACAATGAGCAGTTCTTC. Translating it yields CATHPSGTSGRTYNEQFF.

CDR3 amino acids: CASSQVQGGADTQYF. CDR3 coding DNA: TGCGCCAGCAGCCAAGTACAGGGAGGGGCAGATACGCAGTATTTT. This rearrangement joins TRBV4-1 to TRBJ2-3; tentatively, D is TRBD2 (7 bases). Germline values: CDR1 MGHRA, CDR2 YSYEKL. The ends were cut back, 1 base at V and 4 bases at J, with 12 bases in the middle. The CDR3 extends over 15 amino acids.

V gene TRBV10-3 combines with J gene TRBJ1-1; D may be TRBD1 (5 bases). The CDR3 spans 12 residues. V lost 6 bases and J 5 bases, leaving 10 bases between the germline ends. In germline, CDR1 is ENHRY, CDR2 SYGVKD. The DNA for the CDR3 is TGTGCCATCAGGGGGGGGGAGACTGAAGCTTTCTTT. Translating gives CAIRGGETEAFF.

This chain connects TRBV11-3 to TRBJ1-1; the D gene is possibly TRBD1 (5 bases). Trimming stripped 9 bases from V and 7 bases from J, with 15 bases between. This CDR3 has 12 amino acids. CDR1 and CDR2 from the germline V gene are SGHNT and YENEEA. The DNA of the CDR3 is TGTGCCAGGGTACAGGACAATTGTGAAGCTTTCTTT. Translation gives CARVQDNCEAFF.

The V call is TRBV11-2, the J call TRBJ1-4; 8 nucleotides match TRBD1. Germline V lookup: CDR1 SGHAT, CDR2 FQNNGV. After removal of 5 bases from V and 5 bases from J, the junction contained 7 bases not matched to a gene. The CDR3 runs 15 residues. The CDR3 DNA follows: TGTGCCAGCAGCCTACAGGACAGGGTGAATGAAAAACTGTTTTTT. This codes for CASSLQDRVNEKLFF.

The chain uses TRBV7-8 and TRBJ1-3, with D hard to call. V dropped 5 bases and J dropped 4 bases, with 15 bases sitting between them. Germline V lookup: CDR1 SGHVS, CDR2 FQNEAQ. This CDR3 region has 15 residues. CDR3 sequence reads: CASSTHEGSGNTIYF. The CDR3 DNA is TGTGCCAGCAGCACGCACGAGGGTAGCGGAAACACCATATATTTT.

This rearrangement joins TRBV27 to TRBJ2-2, with 7 bases matching TRBD2. V shed 7 bases and J 4 bases; nucleotides not matched to a gene: 3. There are 13 residues in the CDR3. Germline assignment: CDR1 MNHEY and CDR2 SMNVEV (reference sequence). The CDR3 reads CASTWGGTGELFF. Here the CDR3 DNA reads TGTGCCAGCACCTGGGGGGGCACCGGGGAGCTGTTTTTT.

The chain joins TRBV5-1 to TRBJ2-5; 12 bases are a match to TRBD2. The DNA end is more similar to TRBJ2-7, so the J call may be wrong. Germline V CDR1 and CDR2: SGHRS, YFSETQ. This CDR3 has 13 residues. CDR3 loop: CASSLAGGREQYF. The CDR3 nucleotides read TGCGCCAGCAGCCTAGCGGGAGGGCGCGAGCAGTACTTC.

V and J are TRBV6-5 and TRBJ2-5; TRBD1 agrees at 9 bases. CDR1 is MNHEY and CDR2 is SVGAGI in the germline V gene. The CDR3 contains 15 residues. Germline trimming cut 2 bases from V and 5 bases from J; bases unmatched to any gene: 6. This CDR3 reads CASSYLGQGYETQYF. The CDR3 nucleotides are TGTGCCAGCAGTTACCTGGGACAGGGTTACGAGACCCAGTACTTC.

V is TRBV21-1 and J is TRBJ1-2. TRBV21-1 is a documented pseudogene. The CDR3 contains 16 residues. CDR3 region: CASSKVVGWEGYGYTF. The CDR3 region has the DNA TGTGCCAGCAGCAAAGTGGTAGGTTGGGAGGGTTATGGCTACACCTTC.

This clone has a single count. CDR3 sequence reads: CASSPLTNLYEQYF. As DNA, the CDR3 is TGTGCCAGCAGCCCATTGACAAATTTATACGAGCAGTACTTC. The chain couples TRBV11-2 to TRBJ2-7; D gene ambiguous. Trimming took off 5 bases at V and 4 bases at J, with 15 bases between the two ends. CDR3 length equals 14 residues. The germline V gene has CDR1 SGHAT and CDR2 FQNNGV. Looking up the rest from reference TRBV11-2 and TRBJ2-7 gives the full variable domain: EAGVAQSPRYKIIEKRQSVAFWCNPISGHATLYWYQQILGQGPKLLIQFQNNGVVDDSQLPKDRFSAERLKGVDSTLKIQPAKLEDSAVYLCASSPLTNLYEQYFGPGTRLTVT.

V usage is TRBV5-6 and J usage is TRBJ2-3; 10 bases align to TRBD2. This CDR3 contains 15 residues. CDR1 is SGHDT, CDR2 YYEEEE, per germline. With V trimmed by 3 bases and J by 6 bases, 7 bases remained unmatched. CDR3 region: CASSSTSGAHDTQYF. The CDR3 nucleotides read TGTGCCAGCAGCTCTACTAGCGGGGCCCACGATACGCAGTATTTT.

The chain joins TRBV6-5 to TRBJ1-5, with D unresolved. V was clipped by 4 bases and J by 3 bases, with 13 bases between them. This CDR3 spans 15 amino acids. The germline V gene has CDR1 MNHEY and CDR2 SVGAGI. The CDR3, as DNA: TGTGCCAGCAGTTCGGCCGGGTCCCTCAATCAGCCCCAGCATTTT. Translation: CASSSAGSLNQPQHF.

This chain links TRBV2 with TRBJ2-7; 11 bases fit TRBD2. The germline V gene encodes CDR1 SNHLY and CDR2 FYNNEI. The CDR3 runs 19 residues. Trimming took 2 bases from V and 0 from J; bases not matched to a gene: 12. DNA of the CDR3: TGTGCCAGCAGTGAAATTACTAGCGGGGGAACTCTAAGCTCCTACGAGCAGTACTTC. Protein product: CASSEITSGGTLSSYEQYF.

The rearrangement links TRBV6-5 to TRBJ1-4; maybe TRBD1 (5 bases). With 2 bases removed from V and 8 bases from J, the gap between germline ends came to 12 bases. CDR1 MNHEY and CDR2 SVGAGI come from the germline V gene. This CDR3 has 14 residues. In DNA form, the CDR3 reads TGTGCCAGCAGTTACCAGGGCCTGGGAGAAAAACTGTTTTTT. Its translation is CASSYQGLGEKLFF.

A few counts support this clone. The J gene is TRBJ2-5, the V gene TRBV6-4; the D gene is possibly TRBD1 (6 bases). Trimming took off 5 bases at V and 5 bases at J, with 21 bases between the two ends. The CDR3 extends over 16 amino acids. Germline V CDR1 and CDR2: MRHNA, SNTAGT. CDR3 region: CASSTERDTCVETQYF. The CDR3 DNA is TGTGCCAGCAGTACCGAACGGGACACCTGTGTGGAGACCCAGTACTTC.

The V gene is TRBV7-2, the J gene TRBJ2-5, with 8 nucleotides matching TRBD2. V was pared by 1 base and J by 2 bases, with 3 bases of the junction left unmatched. Germline CDR1 SGHTA, CDR2 FQGNSA. This CDR3 has 15 residues. Here the CDR3 DNA reads TGTGCCAGCAGCTTAGTTCGGGGGGGGCAAGAGACCCAGTACTTC. This codes for CASSLVRGGQETQYF. The entire variable domain, with the rest obtained from reference TRBV7-2 and TRBJ2-5, is as follows: GAGVSQSPSNKVTEKGKDVELRCDPISGHTALYWYRQSLGQGLEFLIYFQGNSAPDKSGLPSDRFSAERTGGSVSTLTIQRTQQEDSAVYLCASSLVRGGQETQYFGPGTRLLVL.

V usage is TRBV4-2 and J usage is TRBJ2-7; 12 nucleotides line up with TRBD2. Germline V gene data show CDR1 as LGHNA and CDR2 as YNFKEQ. V was pared by 1 base and J by 3 bases, with 1 base of the junction left unmatched. The CDR3 totals 15 residues. CDR3 sequence reads: CASSQGGLAGYEQYF. DNA for the CDR3: TGTGCCAGCAGCCAAGGGGGACTAGCGGGCTACGAGCAGTACTTC.

The V and J genes are TRBV10-1 and TRBJ2-3, with a tentative D call TRBD2 (6 bases). V lost 3 bases to trimming and J lost 3 bases, with 16 bases between them. The CDR3 length is 16 residues. CDR1 WNHNN and CDR2 SYGVQD come from the germline V gene (reference sequence). This chain's CDR3 is CASSDRGMEGTDTQYF. CDR3 bases: TGCGCCAGCAGTGATCGCGGGATGGAGGGGACAGATACGCAGTATTTT.

V gene TRBV4-3 combines with J gene TRBJ2-3, with D possibly being TRBD2 (5 bases). V was cut by 0 bases and J by 5 bases, with 12 bases left in between. The CDR3 runs 15 residues. The germline CDR1 and CDR2 sequences are LGHNA and YSLEER. The CDR3 nucleotides are TGCGCCAGCAGCCAAGAACGGGATTATATAGATACGCAGTATTTT. Residues: CASSQERDYIDTQYF.